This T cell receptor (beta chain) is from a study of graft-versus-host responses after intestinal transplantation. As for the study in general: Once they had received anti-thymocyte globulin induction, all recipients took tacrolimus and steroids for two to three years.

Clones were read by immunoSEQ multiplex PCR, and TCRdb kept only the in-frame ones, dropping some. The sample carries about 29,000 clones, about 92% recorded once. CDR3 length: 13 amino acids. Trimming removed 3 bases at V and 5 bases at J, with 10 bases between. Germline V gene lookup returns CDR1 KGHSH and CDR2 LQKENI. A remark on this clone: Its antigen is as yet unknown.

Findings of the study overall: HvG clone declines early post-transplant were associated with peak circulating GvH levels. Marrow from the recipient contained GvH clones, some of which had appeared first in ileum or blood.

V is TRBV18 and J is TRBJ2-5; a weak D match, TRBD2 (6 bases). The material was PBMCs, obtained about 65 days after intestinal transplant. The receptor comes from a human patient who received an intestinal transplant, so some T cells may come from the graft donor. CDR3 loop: CASSPAGRETQYF. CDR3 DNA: TGTGCCAGCTCACCGGCGGGGAGGGAGACCCAGTACTTC.